The entry below gives a single TCR beta chain sequence along with its context. Its antigen is unidentified. This CDR3 has 15 residues. Germline V gene data show CDR1 as SNHLY and CDR2 as FYNNEI. J lost 12 bases, V lost 4 bases, and 11 bases had no gene match. Here immunoSEQ multiplex PCR was the method, and the copy in TCRdb shows in-frame clones only, minus some. This sample yields around 2,000,000 clones, of which roughly 95% are seen a single time; around 1.1% belongs to the top ten. This specimen belongs to a study of shared clonotypes between healthy human individuals. Study as a whole: A donor's plate count was three for CD4 naive and three for CD4 memory; CD8 naive had two and CD8 memory one. Study outcomes and limitations: The study's rarefaction showed incomplete sorted-subset sequencing despite large depth.

Positively selected for CCR7, the CD45RO-negative cells used as naive CD8 cells excluded terminally differentiated effector memory CD45RA+ cells. The receptor was isolated from a man between 18 and 29 years old in good health. The sequencing input was naive CD8+ T cells sorted from blood. V and J are TRBV2 and TRBJ2-4; TRBD1 agrees at 11 bases. CDR3 in DNA: TGTGCCAGCAGTGTCGGACAGGGGGCTCATATATCTCAGTACTTC. This encodes CASSVGQGAHISQYF.